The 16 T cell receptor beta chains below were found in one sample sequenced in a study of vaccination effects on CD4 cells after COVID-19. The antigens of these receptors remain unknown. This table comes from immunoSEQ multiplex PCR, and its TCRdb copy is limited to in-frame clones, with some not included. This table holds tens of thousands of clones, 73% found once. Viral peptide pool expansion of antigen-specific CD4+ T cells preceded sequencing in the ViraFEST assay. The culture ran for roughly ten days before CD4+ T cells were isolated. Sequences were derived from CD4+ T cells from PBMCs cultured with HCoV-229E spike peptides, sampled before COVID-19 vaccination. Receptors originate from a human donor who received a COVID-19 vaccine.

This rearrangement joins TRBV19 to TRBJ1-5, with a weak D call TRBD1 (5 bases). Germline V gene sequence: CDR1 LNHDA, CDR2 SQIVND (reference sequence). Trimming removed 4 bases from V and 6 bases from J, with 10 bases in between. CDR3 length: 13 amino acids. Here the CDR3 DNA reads TGTGCCAGTAGTAAAACTACAGGTCAGCCCCAGCATTTT. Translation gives CASSKTTGQPQHF.

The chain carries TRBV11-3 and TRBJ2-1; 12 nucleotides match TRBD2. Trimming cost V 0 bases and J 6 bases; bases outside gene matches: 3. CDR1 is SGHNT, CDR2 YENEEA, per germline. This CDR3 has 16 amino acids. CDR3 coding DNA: TGTGCCAGCAGCTTAGATGGACTAGCGGGAATCAATGAGCAGTTCTTC. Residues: CASSLDGLAGINEQFF.

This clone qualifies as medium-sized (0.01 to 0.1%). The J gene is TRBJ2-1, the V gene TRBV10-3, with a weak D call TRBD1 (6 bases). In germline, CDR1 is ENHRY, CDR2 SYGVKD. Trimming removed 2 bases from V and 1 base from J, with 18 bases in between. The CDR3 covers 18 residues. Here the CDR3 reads CAISENPRDTISYNEQFF. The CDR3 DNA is TGTGCCATCAGTGAGAATCCCCGGGACACGATTTCCTACAATGAGCAGTTCTTC.

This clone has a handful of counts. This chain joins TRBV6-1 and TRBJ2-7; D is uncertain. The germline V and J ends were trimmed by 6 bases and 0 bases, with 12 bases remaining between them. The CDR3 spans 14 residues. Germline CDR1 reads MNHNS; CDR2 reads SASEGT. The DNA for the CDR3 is TGTGCCAGCAGGCCGTTGGGTAGCTCCTACGAGCAGTACTTC. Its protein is CASRPLGSSYEQYF.

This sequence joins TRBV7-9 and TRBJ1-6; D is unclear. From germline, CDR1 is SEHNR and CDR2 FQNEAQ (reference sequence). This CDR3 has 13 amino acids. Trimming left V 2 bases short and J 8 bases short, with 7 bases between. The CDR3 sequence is CASSLLADSPLHF. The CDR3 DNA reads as TGTGCCAGCAGCTTATTGGCTGATTCACCCCTCCACTTT.

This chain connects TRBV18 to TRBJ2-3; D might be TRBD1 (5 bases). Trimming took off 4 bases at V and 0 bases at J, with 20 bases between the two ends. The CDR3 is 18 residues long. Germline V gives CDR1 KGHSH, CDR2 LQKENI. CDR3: CASSLSPSRVGSTDTQYF. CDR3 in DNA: TGTGCCAGCTCACTCTCCCCGAGCAGGGTAGGAAGCACAGATACGCAGTATTTT.

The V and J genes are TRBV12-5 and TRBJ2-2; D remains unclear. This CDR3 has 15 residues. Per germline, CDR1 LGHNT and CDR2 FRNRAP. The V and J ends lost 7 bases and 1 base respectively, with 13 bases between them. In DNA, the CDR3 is TGTGCTAGTGCCCGTCGTGTTGGGAACACCGGGGAGCTGTTTTTT. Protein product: CASARRVGNTGELFF.

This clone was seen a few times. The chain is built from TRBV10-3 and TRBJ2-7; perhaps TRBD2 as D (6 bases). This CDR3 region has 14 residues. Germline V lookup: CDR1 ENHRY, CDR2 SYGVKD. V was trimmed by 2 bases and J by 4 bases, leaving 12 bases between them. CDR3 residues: CAISERGLAYEQYF. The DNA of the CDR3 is TGTGCCATCAGTGAGCGGGGGTTAGCGTACGAGCAGTACTTC.

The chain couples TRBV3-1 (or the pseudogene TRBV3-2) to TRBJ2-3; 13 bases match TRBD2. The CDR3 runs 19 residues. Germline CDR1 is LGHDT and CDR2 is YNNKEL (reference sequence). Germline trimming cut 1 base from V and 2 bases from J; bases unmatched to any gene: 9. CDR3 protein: CASSQGGTSGNGATDTQYF. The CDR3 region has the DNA TGTGCCAGCAGCCAAGGGGGGACTAGCGGGAATGGTGCCACAGATACGCAGTATTTT.

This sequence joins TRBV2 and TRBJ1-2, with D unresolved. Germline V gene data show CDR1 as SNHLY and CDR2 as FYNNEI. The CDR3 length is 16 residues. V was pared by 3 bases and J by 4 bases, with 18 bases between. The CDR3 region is CASSENPSEDAYGYTF. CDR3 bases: TGTGCCAGCAGTGAGAACCCTTCGGAGGACGCCTATGGCTACACCTTC.

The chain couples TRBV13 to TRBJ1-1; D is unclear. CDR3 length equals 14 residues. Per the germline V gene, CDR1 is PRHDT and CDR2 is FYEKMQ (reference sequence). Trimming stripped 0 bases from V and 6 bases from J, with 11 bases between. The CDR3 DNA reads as TGTGCCAGCAGCTTAGGTTACAAGGGCGCTGAAGCTTTCTTT. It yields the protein CASSLGYKGAEAFF. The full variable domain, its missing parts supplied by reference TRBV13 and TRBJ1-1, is AAGVIQSPRHLIKEKRETATLKCYPIPRHDTVYWYQQGPGQDPQFLISFYEKMQSDKGSIPDRFSAQQFSDYHSELNMSSLELGDSALYFCASSLGYKGAEAFFGQGTRLTVV.

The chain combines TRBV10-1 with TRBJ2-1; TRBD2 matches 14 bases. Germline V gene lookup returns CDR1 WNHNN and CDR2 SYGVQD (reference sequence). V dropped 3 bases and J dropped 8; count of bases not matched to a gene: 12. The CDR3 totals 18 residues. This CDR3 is CASSDHRRGLAGADEQFF. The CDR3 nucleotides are TGCGCCAGCAGTGACCATCGGAGGGGACTAGCGGGAGCCGATGAGCAGTTCTTC.

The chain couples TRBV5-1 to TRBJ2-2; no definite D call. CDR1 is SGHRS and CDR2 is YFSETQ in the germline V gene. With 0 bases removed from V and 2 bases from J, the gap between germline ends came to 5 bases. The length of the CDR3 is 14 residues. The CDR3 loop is CASSLDLNTGELFF. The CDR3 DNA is TGCGCCAGCAGCTTGGACTTAAACACCGGGGAGCTGTTTTTT. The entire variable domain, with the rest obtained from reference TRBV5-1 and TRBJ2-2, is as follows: KAGVTQTPRYLIKTRGQQVTLSCSPISGHRSVSWYQQTPGQGLQFLFEYFSETQRNKGNFPGRFSGRQFSNSRSEMNVSTLELGDSALYLCASSLDLNTGELFFGEGSRLTVL.

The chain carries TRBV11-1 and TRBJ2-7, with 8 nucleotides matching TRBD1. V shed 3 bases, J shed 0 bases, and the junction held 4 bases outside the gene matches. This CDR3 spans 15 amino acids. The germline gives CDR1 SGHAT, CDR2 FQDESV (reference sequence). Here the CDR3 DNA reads TGTGCCAGCAGCTTCCGGGACAGGAGCTCCTACGAGCAGTACTTC. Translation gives CASSFRDRSSYEQYF.

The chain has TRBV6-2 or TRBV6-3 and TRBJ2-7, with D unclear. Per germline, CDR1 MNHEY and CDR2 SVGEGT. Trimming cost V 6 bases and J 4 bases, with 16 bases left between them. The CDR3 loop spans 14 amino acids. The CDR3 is CASSPAGQRYEQYF. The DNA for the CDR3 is TGTGCCAGCAGCCCCGCCGGCCAGCGATACGAGCAGTACTTC.

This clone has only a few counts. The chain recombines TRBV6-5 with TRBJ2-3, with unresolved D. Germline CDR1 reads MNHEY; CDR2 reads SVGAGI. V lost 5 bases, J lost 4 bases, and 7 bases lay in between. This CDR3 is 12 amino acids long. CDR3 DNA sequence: TGTGCCAGCAGTCCAAATGCAGATACGCAGTATTTT. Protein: CASSPNADTQYF.